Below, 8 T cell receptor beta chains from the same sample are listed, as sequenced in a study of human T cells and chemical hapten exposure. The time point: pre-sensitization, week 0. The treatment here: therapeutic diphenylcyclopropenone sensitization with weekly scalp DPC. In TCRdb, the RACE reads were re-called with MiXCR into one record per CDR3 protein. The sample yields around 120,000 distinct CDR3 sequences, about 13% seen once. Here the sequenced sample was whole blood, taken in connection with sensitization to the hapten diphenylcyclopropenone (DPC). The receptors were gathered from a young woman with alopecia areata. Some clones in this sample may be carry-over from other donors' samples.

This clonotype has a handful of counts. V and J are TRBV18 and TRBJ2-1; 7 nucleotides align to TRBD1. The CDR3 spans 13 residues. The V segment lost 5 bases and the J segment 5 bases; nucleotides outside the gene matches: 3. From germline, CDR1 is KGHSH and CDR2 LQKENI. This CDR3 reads CASSSDRHNEQFF. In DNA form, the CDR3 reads TGTGCCAGCTCATCGGACAGGCACAATGAGCAGTTCTTC.

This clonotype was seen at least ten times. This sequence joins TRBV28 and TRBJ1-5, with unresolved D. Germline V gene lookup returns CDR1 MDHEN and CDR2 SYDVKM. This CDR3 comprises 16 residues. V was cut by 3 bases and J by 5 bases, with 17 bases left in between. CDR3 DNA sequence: TGTGCCAGCAGTTTTGGGAGGGCCCGTTGGGATCAGCCCCAGCATTTT. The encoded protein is CASSFGRARWDQPQHF.

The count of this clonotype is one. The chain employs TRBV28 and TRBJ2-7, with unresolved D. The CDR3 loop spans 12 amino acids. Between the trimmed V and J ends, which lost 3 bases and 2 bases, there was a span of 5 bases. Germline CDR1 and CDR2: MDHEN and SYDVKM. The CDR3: CASSLFPYEQYF. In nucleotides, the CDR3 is TGTGCCAGCAGTTTGTTTCCCTACGAGCAGTACTTC.

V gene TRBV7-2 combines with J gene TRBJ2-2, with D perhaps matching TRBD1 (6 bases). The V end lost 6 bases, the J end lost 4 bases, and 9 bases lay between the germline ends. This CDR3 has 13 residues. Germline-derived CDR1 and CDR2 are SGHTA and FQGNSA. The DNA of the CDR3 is TGTGCCAGCAGACAGGGAGTCACCGGGGAGCTGTTTTTT. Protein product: CASRQGVTGELFF.

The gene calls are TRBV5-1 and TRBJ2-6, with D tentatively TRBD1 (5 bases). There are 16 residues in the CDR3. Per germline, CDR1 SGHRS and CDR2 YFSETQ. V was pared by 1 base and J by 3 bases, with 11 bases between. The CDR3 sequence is CASSLTARDGANVLTF. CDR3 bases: TGCGCCAGCAGCTTGACAGCCAGGGATGGGGCCAACGTCCTGACTTTC.

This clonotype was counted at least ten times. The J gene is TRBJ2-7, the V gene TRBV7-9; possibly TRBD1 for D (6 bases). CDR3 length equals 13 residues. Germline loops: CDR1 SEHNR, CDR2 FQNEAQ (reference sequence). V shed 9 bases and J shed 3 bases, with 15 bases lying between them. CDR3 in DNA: TGTGCCAGTATGCGAGGGACAAACTACGAGCAGTACTTC. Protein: CASMRGTNYEQYF.

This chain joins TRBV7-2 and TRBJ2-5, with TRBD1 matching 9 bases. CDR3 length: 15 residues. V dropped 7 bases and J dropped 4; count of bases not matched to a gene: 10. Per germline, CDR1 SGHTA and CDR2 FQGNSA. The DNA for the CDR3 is TGTGCCAGCAAGACCCCCGGGACAGGGTCAGAGACCCAGTACTTC. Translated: CASKTPGTGSETQYF.

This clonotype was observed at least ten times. The CDR3, as DNA: TGTGCCAGCAGCTTTCCCAGGGGGTACACTGAAGCTTTCTTT. It is translated as CASSFPRGYTEAFF. This chain links TRBV7-9 with TRBJ1-1, with 7 bases aligning to TRBD1. The CDR3 spans 14 residues. The trim removed 3 bases at V and 3 bases at J, leaving 4 bases unmatched. CDR1 and CDR2 (germline): SEHNR, FQNEAQ (reference sequence).